Listed here are 26 T cell receptor beta chains from one sample, sequenced in a study of regulatory T cells in long-lasting Graves disease (dated by TCRdb to the early 2020s). Library preparation was by multiplex PCR. For sequencing, an Illumina HiSeq 4000 was employed. CDR3 regions were amplified by Arm-PCR with iRepertoire HTBI primers to construct TCR beta libraries. TCRdb's own reprocessing of the public reads used fastp at Q25 and MiXCR and kept productive beta chains. Duplicate CDR3 protein sequences are folded into a single record with the most common DNA and genes. In all, the sample holds about 540,000 distinct CDR3 sequences, and around an eighth of those were seen once. Approximately 9.3% of the sample belongs to the ten largest clones. The time point label, as the study defines it: newly diagnosed GD, antithyroid drugs for less than 3 months. For both TCR sequencing and RNA sequencing, RNA was extracted from PBMCs using TRIzol.

These data also featured in a second study, about T cells in Graves' hyperthyroidism and ophthalmopathy.

Specimen: peripheral blood mononuclear cells (PBMCs), collected at new diagnosis, from a patient treated with antithyroid drugs. These receptors were collected from a man in his thirties or forties with Graves disease. Donor details come from another sample of the same person, matched by shared clones.

This clonotype has a count of ten or more. The J gene is TRBJ2-4, the V gene TRBV27, with 8 bases identical to TRBD1. J was trimmed by 7 bases and V by 6 bases; bases with no gene match: 5. Germline CDR1 is MNHEY and CDR2 is SMNVEV (reference sequence). The CDR3 totals 13 residues. CDR3 coding DNA: TGTGCCAGCAGAATAGGACAGGGTAACATTCAGTACTTC. Translating it yields CASRIGQGNIQYF.

This clonotype was recorded many times. V usage is TRBV28 and J usage is TRBJ1-5, with D tentatively TRBD1 (5 bases). The CDR3 contains 15 residues. The V gene lost 7 bases and the J gene lost 7 bases, with 20 bases spanning the gap. In germline, CDR1 is MDHEN, CDR2 SYDVKM. In DNA form, the CDR3 reads TGTGCCAGCACCCCGGGGGGTACAGGCCGACAGCCCCAGCATTTT. Amino acids: CASTPGGTGRQPQHF.

This clonotype was counted at least ten times. The chain links TRBV30 to TRBJ1-5; possibly TRBD1 for D (6 bases). Germline V lookup: CDR1 GTSNPN, CDR2 SVGIG (reference sequence). The V gene lost 5 bases and the J gene lost 6 bases, with 14 bases spanning the gap. The CDR3 has 13 amino acids. In nucleotides, the CDR3 is TGTGCCTGGTCTGCAGGGGAAGGTCAGCCCCAGCATTTT. This translates into CAWSAGEGQPQHF.

This clonotype was seen repeatedly, ten times or more. The rearrangement uses TRBV27 and TRBJ2-1; D may be TRBD1 (5 bases). The V gene's germline CDR1 is MNHEY and CDR2 SMNVEV (reference sequence). There are 15 residues in the CDR3. With 1 base removed from V and 2 bases from J, the gap between germline ends came to 9 bases. The CDR3 here is CASSLWGGTYNEQFF. Written as DNA, the CDR3 is TGTGCCAGCAGTTTATGGGGCGGTACCTACAATGAGCAGTTCTTC.

The V and J genes are TRBV30 and TRBJ1-1, with D perhaps matching TRBD1 (6 bases). The V and J ends lost 0 bases and 3 bases respectively, with 17 bases between them. Germline V CDR1 and CDR2: GTSNPN, SVGIG (reference sequence). This CDR3 has 16 amino acids. CDR3 sequence reads: CAWSVLRGGSHTEAFF. The CDR3 DNA follows: TGTGCCTGGAGTGTACTCCGAGGGGGATCGCACACTGAAGCTTTCTTT. Complete variable domain (other parts from reference TRBV30 and TRBJ1-1): SQTIHQWPATLVQPVGSPLSLECTVEGTSNPNLYWYRQAAGRGLQLLFYSVGIGQISSEVPQNLSASRPQDRQFILSSKKLLLSDSGFYLCAWSVLRGGSHTEAFFGQGTRLTVV.

This clonotype was detected a few times. The chain is built from TRBV7-9 and TRBJ2-3, with D perhaps TRBD1 (7 bases). V was clipped by 2 bases and J by 6 bases, with 27 bases between them. Germline CDR1 reads SEHNR; CDR2 reads FQNEAQ (reference sequence). CDR3 length: 19 amino acids. The CDR3 is CASSLMILGGQTYLDTQYF. CDR3 nucleotides: TGTGCCAGCAGCTTAATGATCCTGGGGGGACAGACCTACCTGGATACGCAGTATTTT.

This CDR3 is CASPPPGGPSHQPQHF. The CDR3, as DNA: TGTGCCAGCCCACCACCGGGGGGACCATCGCATCAGCCCCAGCATTTT. The chain recombines TRBV12-3 or TRBV12-4 with TRBJ1-5, with a tentative D call TRBD1 (5 bases). This CDR3 spans 16 amino acids. V was pared by 8 bases and J by 5 bases, with 22 bases between.

The rearrangement uses TRBV12-3 or TRBV12-4 and TRBJ1-5; D gene ambiguous. The CDR3 sequence is 12 residues long. V gave up 10 bases and J gave up 0 bases, with 7 bases separating them. CDR3 sequence reads: CATANSNQPQHF. The CDR3 DNA is TGTGCCACCGCAAATAGCAATCAGCCCCAGCATTTT.

Ten or more counts support this clonotype. The chain uses TRBV18 and TRBJ1-1; D unclear. The CDR3 consists of 12 residues. Germline-derived CDR1 and CDR2 are KGHSH and LQKENI. V lost 7 bases, J lost 2 bases, and 8 bases lay in between. The CDR3 coding sequence is TGTGCCAGCTTGACTGCAAACACTGAAGCTTTCTTT. Amino acids: CASLTANTEAFF.

The rearrangement links TRBV7-9 to TRBJ2-3; 11 bases are a match to TRBD2. Germline V lookup: CDR1 SEHNR, CDR2 FQNEAQ (reference sequence). The CDR3 sequence is 17 residues long. Germline trimming cut 5 bases from V and 4 bases from J; bases unmatched to any gene: 11. Written as DNA, the CDR3 is TGTGCCAGCAGCCAGGGTAGCGGGAGGGCCGTACCAGATACGCAGTATTTT. Its translation: CASSQGSGRAVPDTQYF.

The V and J genes are TRBV19 and TRBJ2-7; D uncertain. V was clipped by 1 base and J by 4 bases, with 8 bases between them. The CDR3 runs to 13 residues. CDR1 is LNHDA, CDR2 SQIVND, per germline (reference sequence). CDR3 residues: CASSIGAPYEQYF. CDR3 DNA: TGTGCCAGTAGTATAGGGGCGCCGTACGAGCAGTACTTC.

This clonotype was seen only a few times. The genes are TRBV5-6 and TRBJ1-6; D is perhaps TRBD1 (6 bases). Germline CDR1 and CDR2: SGHDT and YYEEEE. Trimming removed 1 base from V and 9 bases from J, with 8 bases in between. CDR3 length: 13 residues. CDR3 in amino acids: CASSLWGPSPLHF. The CDR3 DNA reads as TGTGCCAGCAGCTTGTGGGGGCCTTCACCCCTCCACTTT.

CDR3 nucleotide sequence: TGTGCCAGCACCGCAGCGGGAGGGCCGGTCTACGAGCAGTACTTC. This sequence encodes CASTAAGGPVYEQYF. V usage is TRBV19 and J usage is TRBJ2-7; 10 nucleotides align to TRBD2. The CDR3 contains 15 residues. The V gene's germline CDR1 is LNHDA and CDR2 SQIVND (reference sequence). Trimming took 9 bases from V and 3 from J; bases not matched to a gene: 11.

The V and J genes are TRBV29-1 and TRBJ2-5; D is possibly TRBD1 or TRBD2 (5 bases each). V lost 6 bases and J lost 2, with 16 bases in between. This CDR3 spans 14 amino acids. Germline V gives CDR1 SQVTM, CDR2 ANQGSEA. CDR3 coding DNA: TGCAGCGTGGGGGTGGGACGGTCACAAGAGACCCAGTACTTC. It encodes CSVGVGRSQETQYF. The whole variable domain, filled in from reference TRBV29-1 and TRBJ2-5, reads SAVISQKPSRDICQRGTSLTIQCQVDSQVTMMFWYRQQPGQSLTLIATANQGSEATYESGFVIDKFPISRPNLTFSTLTVSNMSPEDSSIYLCSVGVGRSQETQYFGPGTRLLVL.

This clonotype appeared many times. The chain has TRBV27 and TRBJ1-5, with D perhaps TRBD1 (5 bases). The CDR3 contains 13 residues. CDR1 and CDR2 from the germline V gene are MNHEY and SMNVEV (reference sequence). V shed 2 bases and J shed 8 bases, with 10 bases lying between them. The CDR3 DNA follows: TGTGCCAGCAGTTTAGGGGGGATGGAGCCCCAGCATTTT. Residues: CASSLGGMEPQHF.

In this sample, this clonotype turned up many times. The chain joins TRBV20-1 to TRBJ1-2; D ambiguous. The germline V and J ends were trimmed by 6 bases and 4 bases, with 18 bases remaining between them. The CDR3 sequence is 14 residues long. From germline, CDR1 is DFQATT and CDR2 SNEGSKA (reference sequence). The CDR3 DNA reads as TGCAGTGCCAGCCGGGCTCCTTCCCGCTATGGCTACACCTTC. Its translation is CSASRAPSRYGYTF.

This clonotype was detected many times. The chain has TRBV7-6 and TRBJ1-1; TRBD1 might be the D (6 bases). The V gene's germline CDR1 is SGHVS and CDR2 FNYEAQ. CDR3 size: 17 residues. Deletions cut 5 bases from V and 7 bases from J, with 26 bases between. CDR3 in amino acids: CASSPVGGGGVGSEAFF. DNA of the CDR3: TGTGCCAGCAGCCCGGTGGGTGGCGGGGGCGTCGGGAGTGAAGCTTTCTTT.

This clonotype has only a few counts. The CDR3 loop is CSATGTAGEQFF. CDR3 in DNA: TGCAGTGCCACCGGGACTGCAGGTGAGCAGTTCTTC. The chain joins TRBV20-1 to TRBJ2-1, with D perhaps matching TRBD2 (6 bases). The CDR3 totals 12 residues. V was cut by 6 bases and J by 9 bases, with 15 bases left in between. Per germline, CDR1 DFQATT and CDR2 SNEGSKA (reference sequence).

This clonotype was recorded at least ten times. This sequence joins TRBV20-1 and TRBJ1-5; D is unresolved. Germline V gives CDR1 DFQATT, CDR2 SNEGSKA (reference sequence). This CDR3 is built from 13 residues. Trimming pared 1 base from V and 8 bases from J, leaving 12 bases between. DNA of the CDR3: TGCAGTGCTAGAGCATCCCTGCCGGAGCCCCAGCATTTT. It codes for CSARASLPEPQHF.

The CDR3 protein is CASSAETGGYEQYF. The CDR3 nucleotides read TGCGCCAGCAGCGCCGAGACAGGGGGCTACGAGCAGTACTTC. The chain couples TRBV4-1 to TRBJ2-7, with TRBD1 matching 9 bases. Germline V gene sequence: CDR1 MGHRA, CDR2 YSYEKL. V was clipped by 5 bases and J by 3 bases; unmatched bases: 5. This CDR3 is built from 14 residues.

The V and J genes are TRBV5-6 and TRBJ2-2; TRBD2 might be the D (6 bases). V dropped 3 bases and J dropped 9 bases, with 15 bases sitting between them. Germline V lookup: CDR1 SGHDT, CDR2 YYEEEE. CDR3 length equals 14 residues. Here the CDR3 reads CASSYTSTPRELFF. The CDR3 DNA reads TGTGCCAGCAGCTATACTAGCACTCCCCGGGAGCTGTTTTTT. The whole variable domain, remainder taken from reference TRBV5-6 and TRBJ2-2, is DAGVTQSPTHLIKTRGQQVTLRCSPKSGHDTVSWYQQALGQGPQFIFQYYEEEERQRGNFPDRFSGHQFPNYSSELNVNALLLGDSALYLCASSYTSTPRELFFGEGSRLTVL.

This clonotype was recorded at least ten times. The rearrangement uses TRBV3-1 and TRBJ2-1; TRBD2 agrees at 10 bases. The CDR3 runs to 16 residues. Germline V gene lookup returns CDR1 LGHDT and CDR2 YNNKEL (reference sequence). J gave up 4 bases and V 3 bases, and 6 bases lay outside the gene matches. As DNA, the CDR3 is TGTGCCAGCAGCCAGATACTAGCGGGATCTTACAATGAGCAGTTCTTC. It codes for CASSQILAGSYNEQFF.

Concerning this clonotype itself: A single base separates this from a much larger clone, so it may be a read error. The chain joins TRBV11-2 to TRBJ2-4; D might be TRBD1 (6 bases). The J call is doubtful: the DNA matches TRBJ1-2 better. CDR1 SGHAT and CDR2 FQNNGV come from the germline V gene. The CDR3 is 14 residues long. DNA of the CDR3: TGTGCCAACAGCTCCGGGGGCCCCATCTATGGCTACACCTTC. Amino acids: CANSSGGPIYGYTF.

In its sample, this clonotype was seen many times. The J gene is TRBJ2-2, the V gene TRBV7-2; a weak D match, TRBD2 (6 bases). The germline V and J ends were trimmed by 6 bases and 1 base, with 12 bases remaining between them. The length of the CDR3 is 15 residues. The V gene's germline CDR1 is SGHTA and CDR2 FQGNSA. CDR3 DNA sequence: TGTGCCAGCAGTCTGGACTACTTGAACACCGGGGAGCTGTTTTTT. Protein: CASSLDYLNTGELFF.

Comments on this clonotype: The germline gene is not matched at one end of the junction; a read error may be the cause. This chain links TRBV7-9 with TRBJ1-1, with D perhaps TRBD1 (6 bases). The CDR3 has 15 residues. The germline CDR1 and CDR2 sequences are SEHNR and FQNEAQ (reference sequence). CDR3: CASSLVTGRSTEALF. Here the CDR3 DNA reads TGTGCCAGCAGCTTAGTTACAGGGAGGAGCACTGAAGCTCTCTTT.

This clonotype was detected a few times. The CDR3 is CASRSSTYSEQYF. The CDR3 coding sequence is TGTGCCAGCAGATCATCGACTTACTCCGAGCAGTACTTC. The V call is TRBV7-9, the J call TRBJ2-7; no clear D. The length of the CDR3 is 13 residues. In germline, CDR1 is SEHNR, CDR2 FQNEAQ (reference sequence). V lost 6 bases and J lost 6, with 15 bases in between.